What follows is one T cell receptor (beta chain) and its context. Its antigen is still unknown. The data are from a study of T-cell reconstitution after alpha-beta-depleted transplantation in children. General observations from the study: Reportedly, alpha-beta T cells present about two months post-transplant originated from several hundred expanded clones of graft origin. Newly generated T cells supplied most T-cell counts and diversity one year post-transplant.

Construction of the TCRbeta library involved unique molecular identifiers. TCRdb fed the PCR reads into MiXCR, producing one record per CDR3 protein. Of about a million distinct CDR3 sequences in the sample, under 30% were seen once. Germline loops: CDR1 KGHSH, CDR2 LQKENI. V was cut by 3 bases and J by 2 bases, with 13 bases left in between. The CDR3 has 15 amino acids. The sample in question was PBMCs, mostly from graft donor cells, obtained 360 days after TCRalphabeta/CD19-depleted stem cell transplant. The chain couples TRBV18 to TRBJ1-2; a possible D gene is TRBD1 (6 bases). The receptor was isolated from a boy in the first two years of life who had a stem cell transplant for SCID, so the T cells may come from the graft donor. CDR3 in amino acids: CASSPSGERNYGYTF. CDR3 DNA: TGTGCCAGCTCACCTTCAGGGGAGCGGAACTATGGCTACACCTTC.